A single sample is the source of the 24 T cell receptor beta chains below, sequenced in a study of T-cell memory formation after mild COVID-19. TCRdb used MiXCR to reprocess the 5' RACE reads, holding one entry per CDR3 protein. In the table there are around 310,000 distinct CDR3 sequences, 20% to 25% of which are singletons. Input material: PBMCs or a T cell subset sorted from them (not recorded which). The receptors stem from a man younger than 30 who had mild COVID-19 (a few samples of this study predate the infection). Cell type and time point are not known.

The rearrangement uses TRBV7-2 and TRBJ2-5, with a possible D match to TRBD2 (6 bases). Trimming removed 5 bases at V and 6 bases at J, with 13 bases between. This CDR3 spans 13 amino acids. In germline, CDR1 is SGHTA, CDR2 FQGNSA. The CDR3 bases are TGTGCCAGCAGCCCGGGGGTCGGGAAGACCCAGTACTTC. Translation: CASSPGVGKTQYF.

The chain employs TRBV7-8 and TRBJ2-4, with D possibly matching TRBD2 (6 bases). CDR3 length equals 18 residues. Trimming removed 1 base at V and 0 bases at J, with 16 bases between. Per germline, CDR1 SGHVS and CDR2 FQNEAQ. The CDR3 region is CASSLVRRGPEAKNIQYF. Here the CDR3 DNA reads TGTGCCAGCAGCTTAGTAAGGAGGGGACCCGAAGCCAAAAACATTCAGTACTTC. Full variable domain (outside the CDR3, taken from reference TRBV7-8 and TRBJ2-4): GAGVSQSPRYKVAKRGQDVALRCDPISGHVSLFWYQQALGQGPEFLTYFQNEAQLDKSGLPSDRFFAERPEGSVSTLKIQRTQQEDSAVYLCASSLVRRGPEAKNIQYFGAGTRLSVL.

The rearrangement uses TRBV5-6 and TRBJ1-2, with D unresolved. Between the trimmed V and J ends, which lost 4 bases and 8 bases, there was a span of 15 bases. CDR3 length: 13 residues. Germline loops: CDR1 SGHDT, CDR2 YYEEEE. In DNA, the CDR3 is TGTGCCAGCAGCCGACGGGCCCTCAAGGGCTACACCTTC. Translated, it gives CASSRRALKGYTF.

The chain uses TRBV19 and TRBJ2-4, with unresolved D. Germline assignment: CDR1 LNHDA and CDR2 SQIVND (reference sequence). Trimming stripped 10 bases from V and 1 base from J, with 17 bases between. This CDR3 has 15 residues. DNA for the CDR3: TGTGCCACCCATGTTTTCGGGCTGGCCAAAAACATTCAGTACTTC. Translated: CATHVFGLAKNIQYF.

This chain joins TRBV4-2 and TRBJ1-5; TRBD1 is a possible D gene (5 bases). The V gene lost 1 base and the J gene lost 11 bases, with 6 bases spanning the gap. The length of the CDR3 is 11 residues. In germline, CDR1 is LGHNA, CDR2 YNFKEQ. Here the CDR3 DNA reads TGTGCCAGCAGCCAAGGGGGGGCCCAGCATTTT. Its translation is CASSQGGAQHF.

The chain has TRBV7-8 and TRBJ2-2; possible D gene TRBD2, 7 bases. This CDR3 contains 17 residues. V shed 5 bases and J shed 4 bases, with 20 bases lying between them. Germline loops: CDR1 SGHVS, CDR2 FQNEAQ. DNA of the CDR3: TGTGCCAGCAGCCCTCGGGGGGCAGTAATGTTCACCGGGGAGCTGTTTTTT. Encoded protein: CASSPRGAVMFTGELFF.

This sequence joins TRBV12-3 or TRBV12-4 and TRBJ2-5, with TRBD1 matching 10 bases. With 6 bases clipped from V and 5 bases from J, the junction kept 9 bases outside the gene matches. This CDR3 is 15 amino acids long. CDR3 amino acids: CASSPDRGPQETQYF. The CDR3 DNA sequence: TGTGCCAGCAGCCCCGACAGGGGGCCCCAGGAGACCCAGTACTTC.

The chain combines TRBV6-5 with TRBJ2-5; D unclear. The CDR3 loop spans 15 amino acids. Germline CDR1 is MNHEY and CDR2 is SVGAGI. Trimming cost V 2 bases and J 2 bases, with 12 bases left between them. In DNA form, the CDR3 reads TGTGCCAGCAGTTACGTCGGCGGCGCTCAAGAGACCCAGTACTTC. It encodes CASSYVGGAQETQYF.

The chain links TRBV7-3 to TRBJ1-1; TRBD1 might be the D (5 bases). Germline assignment: CDR1 SGHTA and CDR2 FQGTGA. The CDR3 totals 13 residues. V lost 0 bases to trimming and J lost 11 bases, with 13 bases between them. CDR3 sequence reads: CASSLTTPGTAFF. CDR3 DNA sequence: TGTGCCAGCAGCTTAACAACGCCGGGGACGGCTTTCTTT.

This clonotype was detected a few times. The chain recombines TRBV18 with TRBJ2-2; TRBD2 agrees at 13 bases. Germline CDR1 KGHSH, CDR2 LQKENI. The V and J ends lost 6 bases and 0 bases, in that order; junction bases with no gene match: 4. CDR3 length equals 17 residues. The CDR3 nucleotides are TGTGCCAGCTCGTCCGGACTAGCGGGGGCGAACACCGGGGAGCTGTTTTTT. Its protein is CASSSGLAGANTGELFF.

This clonotype showed up just a few times. V usage is TRBV12-3 or TRBV12-4 and J usage is TRBJ2-7, with D possibly being TRBD2 (5 bases). The CDR3 runs to 14 residues. V lost 7 bases and J lost 2, with 15 bases in between. CDR3 coding DNA: TGTGCCAGCACCCCCGCGGTCGGGACCTACGAGCAGTACTTC. Amino acids: CASTPAVGTYEQYF.

This clonotype has only a few counts. The limits of the CDR3 on the DNA are not certain, so only TCRdb's listed CDR3 is given. V usage is TRBV3-1 and J usage is TRBJ1-4; the table gives TRBD1 as D, unverified against the DNA. The CDR3 is made up of 20 amino acids, end residues included. Germline loops: CDR1 LGHDT, CDR2 YNNKEL (reference sequence). CDR3 sequence: CASSQEWPFGGGEVMKNCFF.

The chain uses TRBV7-6 and TRBJ2-2; D remains unclear. This CDR3 contains 14 residues. V lost 2 bases to trimming and J lost 7 bases, with 11 bases between them. Germline V gives CDR1 SGHVS, CDR2 FNYEAQ. CDR3 sequence: CASSLPAMNGELFF. CDR3 bases: TGTGCCAGCAGCTTACCGGCGATGAACGGGGAGCTGTTTTTT. Combining the CDR3 with reference TRBV7-6 and TRBJ2-2 gives the whole variable domain GAGVSQSPRYKVTKRGQDVALRCDPISGHVSLYWYRQALGQGPEFLTYFNYEAQQDKSGLPNDRFSAERPEGSISTLTIQRTEQRDSAMYRCASSLPAMNGELFFGEGSRLTVL.

This clonotype was seen a handful of times. The chain recombines TRBV7-2 with TRBJ1-2; D uncertain. Germline V gene sequence: CDR1 SGHTA, CDR2 FQGNSA. The CDR3 loop spans 17 amino acids. Trimming stripped 5 bases from V and 4 bases from J, with 23 bases between. The CDR3 sequence is CASSPEAPRRLIYGYTF. The CDR3, as DNA: TGTGCCAGCAGCCCAGAAGCCCCGAGACGGCTCATCTATGGCTACACCTTC.

The genes are TRBV11-2 and TRBJ1-5; maybe TRBD1 (5 bases). The length of the CDR3 is 15 residues. V was cut by 1 base and J by 6 bases, with 13 bases left in between. From germline, CDR1 is SGHAT and CDR2 FQNNGV. The CDR3 DNA follows: TGTGCCAGCAGCTTAGGCTCGACAGAGCCTCAGCCCCAGCATTTT. This encodes CASSLGSTEPQPQHF.

The chain joins TRBV2 to TRBJ2-5; a weak D match, TRBD1 (6 bases). Trimming cost V 7 bases and J 5 bases, with 17 bases left between them. Germline values: CDR1 SNHLY, CDR2 FYNNEI. There are 14 residues in the CDR3. CDR3 sequence reads: CASTGTRIRETQYF. The CDR3 coding sequence is TGTGCCAGCACCGGGACACGCATAAGGGAGACCCAGTACTTC.

This clonotype was found a few times. J is TRBJ1-1 and V is TRBV4-2; D is ambiguous. The length of the CDR3 is 13 residues. V was clipped by 1 base and J by 8 bases, with 11 bases between them. Germline V gene data show CDR1 as LGHNA and CDR2 as YNFKEQ. The CDR3 spells CASSQVGGYEAFF. The CDR3 bases are TGTGCCAGCAGCCAAGTTGGAGGGTACGAAGCTTTCTTT.

In DNA, the CDR3 is TGTGCCAGCAGCGGACAGGGAGTCTATGGAAACACCATATATTTT. Protein sequence: CASSGQGVYGNTIYF. The rearrangement joins TRBV7-2 to TRBJ1-3; TRBD1 matches 8 bases. Germline CDR1 is SGHTA and CDR2 is FQGNSA. V was clipped by 5 bases and J by 3 bases; unmatched bases: 6. This CDR3 has 15 residues. Full variable domain (rest looked up from reference TRBV7-2 and TRBJ1-3): GAGVSQSPSNKVTEKGKDVELRCDPISGHTALYWYRQSLGQGLEFLIYFQGNSAPDKSGLPSDRFSAERTGGSVSTLTIQRTQQEDSAVYLCASSGQGVYGNTIYFGEGSWLTVV.

The genes are TRBV5-1 and TRBJ2-3, with no clear D. V was cut by 1 base and J by 9 bases, with 9 bases left in between. This CDR3 spans 12 amino acids. Germline V CDR1 and CDR2: SGHRS, YFSETQ. DNA of the CDR3: TGCGCCAGCAGCTTGCCCGGACCGACGCAGTATTTT. This sequence encodes CASSLPGPTQYF.

This clonotype came up many times. The rearrangement uses TRBV29-1 and TRBJ2-4; 9 bases fit TRBD1. The germline V gene encodes CDR1 SQVTM and CDR2 ANQGSEA. The CDR3 extends over 14 amino acids. Germline trimming cut 7 bases from V and 7 bases from J; bases unmatched to any gene: 11. CDR3 region: CSARTGEGSNIQYF. Written as DNA, the CDR3 is TGCAGCGCTAGGACAGGGGAGGGATCGAACATTCAGTACTTC.

This clonotype has only a few counts. The V gene is TRBV24-1, the J gene TRBJ1-1, with a weak D call TRBD1 (5 bases). The V and J ends lost 5 bases and 5 bases respectively, with 5 bases between them. The CDR3 extends over 11 amino acids. Looked up from germline, CDR1 is KGHDR and CDR2 is SFDVKD. CDR3 DNA: TGTGCCACCAGTGGGGGGACTGAAGCTTTCTTT. Its protein product is CATSGGTEAFF.

This clonotype was seen a few times. The V and J genes are TRBV7-8 and TRBJ1-6; the D gene is possibly TRBD1 (5 bases). This CDR3 has 17 residues. Germline loops: CDR1 SGHVS, CDR2 FQNEAQ. Between the trimmed V and J ends, which lost 5 bases and 7 bases, there was a span of 21 bases. CDR3 sequence: CASSPRRGASRNSPLHF. CDR3 DNA: TGTGCCAGCAGCCCCAGACGGGGCGCTTCGAGGAATTCACCCCTCCACTTT.

The rearrangement links TRBV7-2 to TRBJ1-5; weak D call: TRBD1 (5 bases). V was shortened by 5 bases and J by 3 bases, with 14 bases between the two germline ends. The CDR3 runs 15 residues. Germline V gene sequence: CDR1 SGHTA, CDR2 FQGNSA. CDR3 region: CASSALAGDNQPQHF. The CDR3 bases are TGTGCCAGCAGCGCCCTGGCGGGGGACAATCAGCCCCAGCATTTT. The whole variable domain, filled in from reference TRBV7-2 and TRBJ1-5, reads GAGVSQSPSNKVTEKGKDVELRCDPISGHTALYWYRQSLGQGLEFLIYFQGNSAPDKSGLPSDRFSAERTGGSVSTLTIQRTQQEDSAVYLCASSALAGDNQPQHFGDGTRLSIL.

The chain joins TRBV24-1 to TRBJ1-1; 10 bases map to TRBD1. Germline CDR1 reads KGHDR; CDR2 reads SFDVKD. Trimming removed 2 bases from V and 7 bases from J; junction bases left unmatched: 6. The CDR3 length is 15 residues. The CDR3 bases are TGTGCCACCAGTGATTCGGGACAGGGGAGGGTTGAAGCTTTCTTT. The encoded protein is CATSDSGQGRVEAFF.